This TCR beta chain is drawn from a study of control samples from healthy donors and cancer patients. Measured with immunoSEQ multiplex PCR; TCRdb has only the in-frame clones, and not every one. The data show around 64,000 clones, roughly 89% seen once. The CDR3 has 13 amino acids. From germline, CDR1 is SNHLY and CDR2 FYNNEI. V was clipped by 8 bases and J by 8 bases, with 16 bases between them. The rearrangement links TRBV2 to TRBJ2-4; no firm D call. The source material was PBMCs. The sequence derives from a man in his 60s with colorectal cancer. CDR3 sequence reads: CASRLLRADIQYF. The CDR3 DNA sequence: TGTGCCAGCCGACTTTTGCGTGCGGACATTCAGTACTTC.